This T cell receptor (beta chain) was sequenced for a study of OX40 agonist ivuxolimab in advanced cancers. Whole-study results and caveats: Within 6 weeks, CD4+ and CD8+ blood T cells expanded clonally at 0.1 to 3.0 mg/kg. Researchers did not determine the expanded peripheral T cells' antigen specificity.

Regarding this clone: The antigen remains unidentified.

The study sampled blood at baseline, cycle 4 day 1, and cycle 7 day 1. TCRdb keeps only in-frame clones here, not all; method: immunoSEQ multiplex PCR. The profile shows some 100,000 clones, 80% to 90% of them singletons. This CDR3 is 16 amino acids long. The junction had 11 bases not matched to a gene; V was cut back by 7 bases and J by 1 base. Germline loops: CDR1 SQVTM, CDR2 ANQGSEA. The material was CD4+ or CD8+ T cells sorted from blood, obtained in a trial of the OX40 agonist ivuxolimab. The chain couples TRBV29-1 to TRBJ1-1; TRBD1 aligns across 11 bases. The receptor's source is an adult with an advanced solid tumor such as melanoma, head and neck, liver or kidney cancer. In nucleotides, the CDR3 is TGCAGCGCTCCGAATCGCGGACAGGGGGCGAACACTGAAGCTTTCTTT. Translated: CSAPNRGQGANTEAFF. The full variable domain, completed using reference TRBV29-1 and TRBJ1-1, is SAVISQKPSRDICQRGTSLTIQCQVDSQVTMMFWYRQQPGQSLTLIATANQGSEATYESGFVIDKFPISRPNLTFSTLTVSNMSPEDSSIYLCSAPNRGQGANTEAFFGQGTRLTVV.